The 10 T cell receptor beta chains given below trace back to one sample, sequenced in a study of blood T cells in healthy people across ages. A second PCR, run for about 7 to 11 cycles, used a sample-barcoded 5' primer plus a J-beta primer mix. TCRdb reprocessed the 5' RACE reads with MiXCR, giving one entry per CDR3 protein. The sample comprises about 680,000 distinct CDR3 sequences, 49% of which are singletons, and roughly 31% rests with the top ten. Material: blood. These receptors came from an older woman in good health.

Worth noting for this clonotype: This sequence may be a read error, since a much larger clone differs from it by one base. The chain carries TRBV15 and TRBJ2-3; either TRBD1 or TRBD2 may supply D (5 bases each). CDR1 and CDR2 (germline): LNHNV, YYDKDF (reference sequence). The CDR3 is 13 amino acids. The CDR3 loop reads CATSRDQGDTRYF. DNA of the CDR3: TGTGCCACCAGCAGAGACCAGGGAGATACGCGGTATTTT. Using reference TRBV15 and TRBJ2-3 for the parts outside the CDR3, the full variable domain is DAMVIQNPRYQVTQFGKPVTLSCSQTLNHNVMYWYQQKSSQAPKLLFHYYDKDFNNEADTPDNFQSRRPNTSFCFLDIRSPGLGDTAMYLCATSRDQGDTRYFGPGTRLTVL.

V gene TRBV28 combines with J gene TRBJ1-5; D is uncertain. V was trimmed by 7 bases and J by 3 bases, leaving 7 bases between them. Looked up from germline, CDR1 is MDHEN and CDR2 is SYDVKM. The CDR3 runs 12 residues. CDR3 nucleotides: TGTGCCAGCACGAAACCCAATCAGCCCCAGCATTTT. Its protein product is CASTKPNQPQHF. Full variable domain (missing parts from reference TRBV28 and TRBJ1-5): DVKVTQSSRYLVKRTGEKVFLECVQDMDHENMFWYRQDPGLGLRLIYFSYDVKMKEKGDIPEGYSVSREKKERFSLILESASTNQTSMYLCASTKPNQPQHFGDGTRLSIL.

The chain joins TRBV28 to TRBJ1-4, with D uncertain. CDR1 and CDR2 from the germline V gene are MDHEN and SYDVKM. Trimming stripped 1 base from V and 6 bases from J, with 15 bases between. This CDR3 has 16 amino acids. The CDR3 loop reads CASSLYPRTEDEKLFF. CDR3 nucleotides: TGTGCCAGCAGTTTATACCCCAGGACGGAAGATGAAAAACTGTTTTTT. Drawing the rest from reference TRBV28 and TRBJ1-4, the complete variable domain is DVKVTQSSRYLVKRTGEKVFLECVQDMDHENMFWYRQDPGLGLRLIYFSYDVKMKEKGDIPEGYSVSREKKERFSLILESASTNQTSMYLCASSLYPRTEDEKLFFGSGTQLSVL.

This chain's CDR3 is CASSQGITGGVEKLFF. The CDR3 DNA reads as TGCGCCAGCAGCCAAGGAATAACAGGGGGCGTCGAAAAACTGTTTTTT. The gene calls are TRBV4-3 and TRBJ1-4, with 9 bases identical to TRBD1. The length of the CDR3 is 16 residues. Germline CDR1 LGHNA, CDR2 YSLEER. After removal of 1 base from V and 8 bases from J, the junction contained 8 bases not matched to a gene.

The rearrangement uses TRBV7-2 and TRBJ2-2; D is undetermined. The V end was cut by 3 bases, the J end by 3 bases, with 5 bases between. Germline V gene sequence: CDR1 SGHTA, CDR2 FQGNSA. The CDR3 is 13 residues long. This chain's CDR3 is CASSFKHTGELFF. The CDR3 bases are TGTGCCAGCAGCTTCAAGCACACCGGGGAGCTGTTTTTT.

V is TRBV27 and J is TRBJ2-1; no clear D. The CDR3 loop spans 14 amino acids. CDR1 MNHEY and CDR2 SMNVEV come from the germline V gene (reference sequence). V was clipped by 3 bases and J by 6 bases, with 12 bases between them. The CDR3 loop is CASSFSWRGNEQFF. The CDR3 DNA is TGTGCCAGCAGTTTCTCCTGGCGCGGCAATGAGCAGTTCTTC.

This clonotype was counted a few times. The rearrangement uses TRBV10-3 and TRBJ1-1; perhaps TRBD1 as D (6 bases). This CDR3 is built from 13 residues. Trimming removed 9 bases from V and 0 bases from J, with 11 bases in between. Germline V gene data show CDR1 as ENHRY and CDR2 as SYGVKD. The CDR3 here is CAMTGGMNTEAFF. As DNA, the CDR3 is TGTGCCATGACAGGAGGGATGAACACTGAAGCTTTCTTT.

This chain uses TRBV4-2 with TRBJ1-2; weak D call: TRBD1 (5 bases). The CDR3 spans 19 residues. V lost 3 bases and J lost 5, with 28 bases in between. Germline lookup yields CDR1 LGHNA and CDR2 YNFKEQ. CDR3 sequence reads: CASSQSTSQGTDTQYGYTF. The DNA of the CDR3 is TGTGCCAGCAGCCAGTCGACTAGCCAGGGCACAGATACGCAGTATGGCTACACCTTC.

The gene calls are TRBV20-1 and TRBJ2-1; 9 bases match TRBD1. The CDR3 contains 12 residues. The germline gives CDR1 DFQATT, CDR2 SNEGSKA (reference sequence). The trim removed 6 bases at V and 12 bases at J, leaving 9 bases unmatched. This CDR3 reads CSATNRGLVQFF. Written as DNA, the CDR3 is TGCAGTGCGACTAACAGGGGGCTGGTGCAGTTCTTC.

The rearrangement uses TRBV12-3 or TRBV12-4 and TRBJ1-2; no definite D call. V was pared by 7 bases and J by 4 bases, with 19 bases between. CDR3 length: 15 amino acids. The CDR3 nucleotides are TGTGCCAGCACCCACTCCAACGGTGGCCTCTATGGCTACACCTTC. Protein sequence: CASTHSNGGLYGYTF.